The rows below give T cell receptor beta chains drawn from one sample of a study of breast tumors, draining lymph nodes, adjacent tissues. One entry per CDR3 protein, called by TCRdb with MiXCR from the multiplex PCR reads. The sample lists roughly 110,000 distinct CDR3 sequences, under 40% occurring once. The sequenced sample was axillary lymph node tissue. The receptors stem from a female donor with breast cancer. Some clones in this sample may be carry-over from other donors' samples. CDR3s include the opening cysteine and the closing phenylalanine or tryptophan. D genes are given only for firm matches. Size is omitted from some rows. Given values are once, few, many or a class for expanded clones.

v_call	clone_size	d_call	j_call	cdr3_aa	cdr3_nt
TRBV19	-	TRBD1	TRBJ1-6	CASTPTPGQGNSPLHF	TGTGCCAGTACCCCGACCCCTGGACAGGGTAATTCACCCCTCCACTTT
TRBV11-2	-	-	TRBJ1-6	CASSLLGSYNSPLHF	TGTGCCAGCAGCTTACTGGGGTCCTATAATTCACCCCTCCACTTT
TRBV19	few	-	TRBJ1-1	CASSKLGTANTEAFF	TGTGCCAGTAGTAAGCTAGGGACGGCCAACACTGAAGCTTTCTTT
TRBV5-4	-	-	TRBJ2-1	CASGLRGSYNEQFF	TGTGCCAGCGGCTTAAGAGGTTCCTACAATGAGCAGTTCTTC
TRBV6-5	-	-	TRBJ1-1	CASSYRQGEAFF	TGTGCCAGCAGTTACAGGCAGGGTGAAGCTTTCTTT
TRBV5-1	many	TRBD1	TRBJ2-3	CASSSGQGSTDTQYF	TGCGCCAGCAGCTCTGGACAGGGTAGCACAGATACGCAGTATTTT
TRBV7-9	many	-	TRBJ1-2	CASSLFAGGRDGYPF	TGTGCCAGCAGCTTATTCGCCGGGGGCAGGGATGGCTACCCCTTC
TRBV7-2	many	-	TRBJ2-3	CASSPLSGALGDTQYF	TGTGCCAGCAGCCCCCTATCAGGGGCCCTGGGGGATACGCAGTATTTT
TRBV11-2	many	-	TRBJ2-5	CASSLAFQRETQYF	TGTGCCAGCAGCTTAGCTTTCCAGAGAGAGACCCAGTACTTC
TRBV2	-	TRBD1	TRBJ1-5	CASSARGGRGLNQPQHF	TGTGCCAGCAGTGCCAGAGGGGGGAGGGGGCTCAATCAGCCCCAGCATTTT
TRBV19	-	-	TRBJ1-1	CASSTDRRYTEAFF	TGTGCCAGTAGTACAGACAGGCGATACACTGAAGCTTTCTTT
TRBV27	-	-	TRBJ1-1	CASSRAGNTEAFF	TGTGCCAGCAGCCGTGCAGGGAACACTGAAGCTTTCTTT
TRBV3-1	-	-	TRBJ1-1	CASSQGTGLDTEAFF	TGTGCCAGCAGCCAAGGTACGGGCCTGGACACTGAAGCTTTCTTT
TRBV6-1	many	-	TRBJ2-3	CASRYSGTDTQYF	TGTGCCAGCCGGTATAGCGGCACAGATACGCAGTATTTT
TRBV20-1	many	TRBD2	TRBJ2-1	CSARGIAGAEYNEQFF	TGCAGTGCTAGAGGGATAGCGGGGGCCGAATACAATGAGCAGTTCTTC
TRBV27	-	TRBD2	TRBJ2-7	CARPPGTSGQFSYEQYF	TGTGCCAGGCCACCCGGGACTAGCGGCCAGTTTTCCTACGAGCAGTACTTC
TRBV6-5	few	TRBD2	TRBJ2-1	CASSHSGQTSGRGEQFF	TGTGCCAGCAGTCACTCGGGTCAAACTAGCGGGAGGGGTGAGCAGTTCTTC
TRBV20-1	many	TRBD1	TRBJ1-2	CSARDDRGGGYIF	TGCAGTGCTAGAGATGACAGGGGGGGGGGCTACATCTTC
TRBV20-1	many	-	TRBJ1-5	CSATRRNQPQHF	TGCAGTGCTACAAGACGGAATCAGCCCCAGCATTTT
TRBV20-1	many	TRBD1	TRBJ2-7	CSAPRDRGHEQYF	TGCAGTGCCCCCCGGGACAGGGGCCACGAGCAGTACTTC
TRBV27	-	TRBD1	TRBJ2-2	CASSLSPGTGTTGELFF	TGTGCCAGCAGTTTATCTCCCGGGACAGGGACGACCGGGGAGCTGTTTTTT
TRBV3-1	-	-	TRBJ2-2	CASLSQGRVGEMFF	TGCGCCAGCCTTTCCCAGGGTCGGGTCGGGGAGATGTTTTTT
TRBV18	few	TRBD1	TRBJ1-1	CASSPSRQGSEAFF	TGTGCCAGCTCACCCTCCCGACAGGGCTCTGAAGCTTTCTTT
TRBV5-4	-	TRBD2	TRBJ2-1	CASSSGLAVYNEQFF	TGTGCCAGCAGTTCGGGACTAGCGGTCTACAATGAGCAGTTCTTC
TRBV3-1	many	-	TRBJ1-2	CASRGTALAYGYTF	TGTGCCAGCAGGGGGACTGCTCTTGCCTATGGCTACACCTTC
TRBV6-4	-	-	TRBJ1-5	CASSLGSDQPQHF	TGTGCCAGCAGTCTTGGGAGTGATCAGCCCCAGCATTTT
TRBV5-4	many	TRBD2	TRBJ2-7	CASSLVLAGAYEQYF	TGTGCCAGCAGCTTGGTCCTAGCGGGGGCCTACGAGCAGTACTTC
TRBV6-5	-	-	TRBJ1-1	CASSLGPGATEAFF	TGTGCCAGCAGTTTAGGTCCTGGGGCGACTGAAGCTTTCTTT
TRBV12-3/TRBV12-4	-	TRBD1	TRBJ1-6	CASSYRDSSPQRNSPLHF	TGTGCCAGCAGTTACCGGGACAGCTCTCCCCAGAGGAATTCACCCCTCCACTTT
TRBV6-6	many	-	TRBJ2-7	CASSPGRAYEQYF	TGTGCCAGCAGCCCTGGCAGGGCCTACGAGCAGTACTTC
TRBV5-4	-	-	TRBJ2-7	CASSMDWIKDEQYF	TGTGCCAGCAGCATGGACTGGATTAAGGACGAGCAGTACTTC
TRBV20-1	many	-	TRBJ2-7	CSASGNWWGDYEQYF	TGCAGTGCTAGCGGGAATTGGTGGGGGGACTACGAGCAGTACTTC
TRBV20-1	-	-	TRBJ2-3	CSARPPQRSTDTQYF	TGCAGTGCTAGACCCCCCCAGCGGAGCACAGATACGCAGTATTTT
TRBV6-5	many	-	TRBJ2-2	CASSYSRDTGELFF	TGTGCCAGCAGTTACTCGAGGGACACCGGGGAGCTGTTTTTT
TRBV12-3/TRBV12-4	-	TRBD1	TRBJ2-1	CASSPWTGENTGSQYNEQFF	TGTGCCAGCAGCCCTTGGACAGGGGAGAACACCGGGTCTCAATACAATGAGCAGTTCTTC
TRBV4-1	many	TRBD1	TRBJ1-5	CASSPDRGNQPQHF	TGCGCCAGCAGCCCGGACAGGGGCAATCAGCCCCAGCATTTT
TRBV7-9	many	TRBD1	TRBJ1-4	CASSVPGGWEEKLFF	TGTGCCAGCAGCGTCCCAGGGGGCTGGGAGGAAAAACTGTTTTTT
TRBV7-2	once	-	TRBJ2-1	CASSLSYNEQFF	TGTGCCAGCAGCTTATCCTACAATGAGCAGTTCTTC
TRBV6-5	many	TRBD1	TRBJ1-6	CASGYRGMTPLHF	TGTGCCAGCGGTTACAGGGGGATGACTCCCCTCCACTTT
TRBV11-2	many	-	TRBJ2-3	CASSYRLESTDTQYF	TGTGCCAGCAGCTACCGACTCGAATCCACAGATACGCAGTATTTT
TRBV10-3	many	-	TRBJ1-6	CAISESLVWTPNSPLHF	TGTGCCATCAGTGAGTCGCTAGTTTGGACACCTAATTCACCCCTCCACTTT
TRBV2	many	-	TRBJ2-3	CASSTGLVDTDTQYF	TGTGCCAGTAGTACAGGGTTGGTGGACACAGATACGCAGTATTTT
TRBV19	many	-	TRBJ1-5	CASTEQGMSNQPQHF	TGTGCCAGTACAGAACAGGGTATGAGCAATCAGCCCCAGCATTTT
TRBV6-6	few	-	TRBJ1-4	CASSYQFGQGDEKLFF	TGTGCCAGCAGCTACCAATTCGGGCAGGGCGATGAAAAACTGTTTTTT
TRBV28	-	TRBD2	TRBJ2-3	CASSLGTSPSTDTQYF	TGTGCCAGCAGTTTGGGGACTAGCCCAAGCACAGATACGCAGTATTTT
TRBV28	many	-	TRBJ1-5	CASSPQTGAGQPQHF	TGTGCCAGCAGTCCTCAGACGGGAGCAGGTCAGCCCCAGCATTTT
TRBV7-9	-	TRBD2	TRBJ2-3	CASSLGLAGGPADTQYF	TGTGCCAGCAGCTTAGGGCTAGCGGGAGGGCCGGCAGATACGCAGTATTTT
TRBV7-9	many	TRBD2	TRBJ2-3	CASSQRGGTDTQYF	TGTGCCAGCAGCCAGCGGGGCGGCACAGATACGCAGTATTTT
TRBV20-1	many	-	TRBJ2-1	CSARPSYNEQFF	TGCAGTGCTAGGCCCTCCTACAATGAGCAGTTCTTC
TRBV5-1	many	TRBD1	TRBJ2-1	CASSIGTGFYNEQFF	TGCGCCAGCAGCATAGGGACAGGTTTTTACAATGAGCAGTTCTTC
TRBV5-1	few	TRBD1	TRBJ1-1	CASSLHSTGNEAFF	TGCGCCAGCAGCTTACACTCGACAGGGAATGAAGCTTTCTTT
TRBV11-2	-	TRBD1	TRBJ1-1	CASSSSSTGFTEAFF	TGTGCCAGCAGCTCATCCTCGACAGGGTTCACTGAAGCTTTCTTT
TRBV6-1	many	-	TRBJ1-2	CASRPGVYGYTF	TGTGCCAGCAGACCCGGGGTCTATGGCTACACCTTC